A single sample gave rise to the 8 T cell receptor beta chains below, sequenced in a study of T cells in Graves' hyperthyroidism and ophthalmopathy (dated by TCRdb to between 2019 and 2020). The method behind the library was multiplex PCR. Sequenced on an Illumina HiSeq 2000. The TCR beta CDR3 regions were amplified from RNA transcripts. For the first round of RT-PCR on the TCR CDR3, the HTBI primer set was used together with the Qiagen OneStep RT-PCR kit. In TCRdb, the public reads were trimmed at Q25 with fastp and aligned with MiXCR, with productive beta chains retained. Records with the same CDR3 protein are collapsed into one entry carrying the most frequent genes and DNA. The table for this sample lists fewer than 750,000 distinct CDR3 sequences; 46% of them were counted only once. Around 8% of the sample is taken by the ten largest. The source material was peripheral blood or thyroid tissue (not recorded which). Source of these receptors: a young woman with Graves' hyperthyroidism.

This clonotype was seen at least ten times. The chain uses TRBV20-1 and TRBJ1-4; 7 bases line up with TRBD1. Germline V gene sequence: CDR1 DFQATT, CDR2 SNEGSKA (reference sequence). V was pared by 5 bases and J by 4 bases, with 7 bases of the junction left unmatched. The CDR3 covers 14 residues. CDR3: CSAAEGQLNEKLFF. DNA for the CDR3: TGCAGTGCTGCGGAGGGACAGCTTAATGAAAAACTGTTTTTT.

This clonotype was counted ten times or more. Here the CDR3 DNA reads TGCAGTGCTAGACTGACCGGGACAGGGGACCAGCCCCAGCATTTT. Protein sequence: CSARLTGTGDQPQHF. This sequence joins TRBV20-1 and TRBJ1-5, with TRBD1 matching over 10 bases. Germline lookup yields CDR1 DFQATT and CDR2 SNEGSKA (reference sequence). Unmatched junction bases numbered 8, after V lost 2 bases and J lost 7 bases. The CDR3 consists of 15 residues.

The chain couples TRBV11-2 to TRBJ2-1, with 10 bases that match TRBD2. This CDR3 spans 14 amino acids. Germline CDR1 is SGHAT and CDR2 is FQNNGV. With V trimmed by 2 bases and J by 8 bases, 3 bases remained unmatched. The CDR3 DNA follows: TGTGCCAGCAGCTTAACTAGCGGGACCGATGAGCAGTTCTTC. Amino acid sequence: CASSLTSGTDEQFF.

The chain carries TRBV10-3 and TRBJ2-5; 8 positions agree with TRBD2. The V and J ends lost 6 bases and 6 bases, in that order; junction bases with no gene match: 12. Germline V gives CDR1 ENHRY, CDR2 SYGVKD. This CDR3 region has 15 residues. Here the CDR3 reads CAIRPGAGDVKTQYF. The CDR3 bases are TGTGCCATCAGGCCGGGAGCGGGAGATGTAAAGACCCAGTACTTC.

V is TRBV10-3 and J is TRBJ2-4; 9 nucleotides agree with TRBD1. V shed 4 bases and J 9 bases; nucleotides not matched to a gene: 10. This CDR3 contains 15 residues. Germline CDR1 ENHRY, CDR2 SYGVKD. CDR3 loop: CAISAGDRVQSIQYF. Written as DNA, the CDR3 is TGTGCCATCAGTGCAGGGGACAGGGTGCAGAGCATTCAGTACTTC.

This clonotype was counted ten times or more. The CDR3 protein is CASSLDGHRGQPQHF. The CDR3 coding sequence is TGTGCCAGCAGCTTAGACGGCCACCGAGGTCAGCCCCAGCATTTT. This sequence joins TRBV7-2 and TRBJ1-5; D not resolved. Trimming shortened V by 1 base and J by 6 bases, and 13 bases separated the two germline ends. This CDR3 comprises 15 residues. Germline V gives CDR1 SGHTA, CDR2 FQGNSA.

Here the CDR3 reads CASSLARDRGHKAEAFF. The CDR3 DNA reads TGTGCCAGCAGCTTAGCGAGGGACAGGGGGCATAAGGCTGAAGCTTTCTTT. The chain carries TRBV7-2 and TRBJ1-1; 12 nucleotides align to TRBD1. The CDR3 runs to 17 residues. V trimming: 0 bases; J trimming: 6 bases; junction bases outside the gene matches: 8. CDR1 and CDR2 from the germline V gene are SGHTA and FQGNSA.

The chain links TRBV20-1 to TRBJ2-2, with 10 bases lining up with TRBD2. Trimming removed 5 bases from V and 3 bases from J; junction bases left unmatched: 6. Germline assignment: CDR1 DFQATT and CDR2 SNEGSKA (reference sequence). This CDR3 has 15 amino acids. CDR3 sequence reads: CSAGGGTSDTGELFF. CDR3 sequence (DNA): TGCAGTGCTGGGGGAGGGACTAGCGACACCGGGGAGCTGTTTTTT.